This T cell receptor (beta chain) was sequenced during a study of CD8 T cells in ankylosing spondylitis. This clonotype has only a few counts. MiXCR was run by TCRdb on the 5' RACE reads, yielding one entry per CDR3 protein. The profile shows 270,000 or so distinct CDR3 sequences, roughly 18% of them singletons. This CDR3 has 15 amino acids. V lost 5 bases, J lost 0 bases, and 11 bases lay in between. From germline, CDR1 is MNHEY and CDR2 SMNVEV (reference sequence). The clonotype was recovered from a male donor with ankylosing spondylitis or in good health (not recorded which). Sequenced: blood, either unsorted or a sorted T cell fraction (not recorded which). The chain carries TRBV27 and TRBJ2-1; D is unclear. The CDR3 loop reads CASSPPPSSYNEQFF. CDR3 DNA sequence: TGTGCCAGCAGTCCGCCCCCGAGCTCCTACAATGAGCAGTTCTTC.